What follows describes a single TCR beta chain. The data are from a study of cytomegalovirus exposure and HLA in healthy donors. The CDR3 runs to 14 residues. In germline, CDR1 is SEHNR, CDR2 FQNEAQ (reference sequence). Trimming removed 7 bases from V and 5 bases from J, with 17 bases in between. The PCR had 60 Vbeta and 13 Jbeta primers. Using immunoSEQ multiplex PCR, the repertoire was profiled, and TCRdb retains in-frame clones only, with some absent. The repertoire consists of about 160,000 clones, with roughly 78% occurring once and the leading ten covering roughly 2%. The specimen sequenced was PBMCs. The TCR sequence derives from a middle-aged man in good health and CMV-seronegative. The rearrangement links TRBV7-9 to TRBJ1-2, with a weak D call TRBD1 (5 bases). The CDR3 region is CASIGKQGRYGYTF. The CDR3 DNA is TGTGCCAGCATTGGAAAGCAGGGCCGATATGGCTACACCTTC.